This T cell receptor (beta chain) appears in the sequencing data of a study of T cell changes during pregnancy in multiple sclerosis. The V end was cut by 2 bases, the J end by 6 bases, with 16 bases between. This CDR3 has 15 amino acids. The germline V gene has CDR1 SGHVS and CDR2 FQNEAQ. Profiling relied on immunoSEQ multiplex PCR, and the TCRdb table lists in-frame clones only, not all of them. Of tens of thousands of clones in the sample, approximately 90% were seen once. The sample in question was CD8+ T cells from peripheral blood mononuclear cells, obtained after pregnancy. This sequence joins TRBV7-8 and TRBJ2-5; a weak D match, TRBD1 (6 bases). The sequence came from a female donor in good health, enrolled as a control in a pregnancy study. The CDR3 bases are TGTGCCAGCAGCTTAATCCAGGGGCTAAAAAAGACCCAGTACTTC. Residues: CASSLIQGLKKTQYF.